This TCR beta chain was identified in a study of blood T cell repertoires in COVID-19. Study overall: Collection of acute and convalescent COVID-19 samples took place in the United States, Italy and Spain. The cDNA or gDNA used as material had been derived from T cells, B-cell-depleted T cells, or PBMCs.

Per the study methods: Estimation of nucleated cell counts was performed using reference gene primer amplification. Generated by immunoSEQ multiplex PCR, the TCRdb table keeps only in-frame clones and is missing some. The DNA was the basis for D and trimming; V, J and clone size are from that table. The sample contains some 300,000 clones, 70% to 90% of which appear only once. Unmatched junction bases numbered 2, after V lost 3 bases and J lost 5 bases. The CDR3 extends over 12 amino acids. Germline V gene data show CDR1 as DFQATT and CDR2 as SNEGSKA (reference sequence). The material sequenced was peripheral blood. The chain recombines TRBV20-1 with TRBJ2-7; 9 bases map to TRBD1. This TCR was sampled from a woman in her forties or fifties with active or convalescent COVID-19. The CDR3 spells CSASGTGNEQYF. CDR3 coding DNA: TGCAGTGCTAGTGGGACAGGGAACGAGCAGTACTTC.